Listed below are T cell receptor beta chains from one sample, sequenced in a study of blood T cell repertoires in COVID-19. Data came from immunoSEQ multiplex PCR; TCRdb stores just in-frame clones and leaves some out. The sample includes over 10,000 clones, 88% seen only once; the top ten take less than 35%. Sequenced sample: peripheral blood. The receptor source for this set is a human donor in a cohort sampled during active COVID-19. CDR3s include the opening cysteine and the closing phenylalanine or tryptophan. A D gene is named only where the DNA matches it firmly. Some rows have no size entry. The others give once, few or many, or a class for an expanded clone.

>15|-|TRBJ1-4|TRBV7-6|-
CASPISSGANEKLFF
TGTGCCAGCCCCATTTCAAGCGGAGCTAATGAAAAACTGTTTTTT
>15|TRBD2|TRBJ2-3|TRBV3-1/TRBV3-2|-
CASSLREGKADTQYF
TGTGCCAGCAGCCTGAGGGAGGGGAAGGCAGATACGCAGTATTTT
>12|-|TRBJ1-1|TRBV27|-
CASSFRGTEAFF
TGTGCCAGCAGTTTCCGAGGCACTGAAGCTTTCTTT
>14|TRBD1|TRBJ1-1|TRBV29-1|-
CSLRTGRSNTEAFF
TGCAGCCTCCGGACAGGGCGAAGTAACACTGAAGCTTTCTTT
>13|-|TRBJ2-4|TRBV18|-
CASSPLAKNIQYF
TGTGCCAGCTCACCCCTAGCCAAAAACATTCAGTACTTC
>17|TRBD1|TRBJ1-2|TRBV4-1|-
CASSQVGTGKGGYGYTF
TGCGCCAGCAGCCAAGTAGGGACAGGGAAAGGAGGCTATGGCTACACCTTC
>17|TRBD2|TRBJ2-1|TRBV19|few
CASSTPLGSGIYNEQFF
TGTGCCAGTAGTACCCCCCTGGGTAGCGGGATTTACAATGAGCAGTTCTTC
>15|TRBD1|TRBJ2-5|TRBV2|-
CASSDRGQGQETQYF
TGTGCCAGCAGTGACCGCGGACAGGGCCAAGAGACCCAGTACTTC
>14|TRBD2|TRBJ2-3|TRBV3-1/TRBV3-2|-
CAAAPSGSTDTQYF
TGTGCCGCGGCCCCTAGCGGTAGCACAGATACGCAGTATTTT
>14|-|TRBJ2-7|TRBV5-6|-
CASTRFGQLYEQYF
TGTGCCAGCACCCGCTTCGGACAACTCTACGAGCAGTACTTC
>14|-|TRBJ1-6|TRBV30|once
CAWNSVGQSSPLHF
TGTGCCTGGAATTCTGTTGGGCAGAGTTCACCCCTCCACTTT
>10|-|TRBJ2-1|TRBV20-1|-
CSASGEGQFF
TGCAGTGCTAGCGGGGAAGGGCAGTTCTTC
>16|-|TRBJ1-4|TRBV5-1|-
CASSLLDIQSSEKLFF
TGCGCCAGCAGCTTGCTGGACATCCAGAGTAGTGAAAAACTGTTTTTT
>14|-|TRBJ2-7|TRBV7-3|few
CASSLFGGVYEQYF
TGTGCCAGCAGCTTATTTGGAGGGGTCTACGAGCAGTACTTC
>21|TRBD2|TRBJ2-7|TRBV19|-
CASSIPPGRGLAGSSSYEQYF
TGTGCCAGTAGTATCCCCCCGGGGAGAGGACTAGCGGGTTCGAGCTCCTACGAGCAGTACTTC
>13|TRBD2|TRBJ2-7|TRBV4-1|-
CASSLRGGDEQYF
TGCGCCAGCAGCCTTAGGGGAGGGGACGAGCAGTACTTC
>16|-|TRBJ2-7|TRBV7-9|-
CASSLGSGGKGYEQYF
TGTGCCAGCAGCTTAGGCAGTGGGGGCAAAGGCTACGAGCAGTACTTC
>13|-|TRBJ1-2|TRBV6-5|-
CASSSVGQPSYTF
TGTGCCAGCAGTTCCGTCGGACAGCCTAGCTACACCTTC
>11|-|TRBJ2-7|TRBV7-2|-
CASSFLGRQDF
TGTGCCAGCAGCTTCCTGGGCAGGCAGGACTTC
>15|TRBD2|TRBJ2-1|TRBV9|-
CASSPGLGVRNEQFF
TGTGCCAGCAGCCCGGGACTAGGTGTTCGGAATGAGCAGTTCTTC
>14|-|TRBJ1-3|TRBV28|-
CASSPPHSGNTIYF
TGTGCCAGCAGCCCCCCCCACTCTGGAAACACCATATATTTT
>14|-|TRBJ2-1|TRBV5-1|-
CASSLEADYNEQFF
TGCGCCAGCAGCTTGGAGGCGGACTACAATGAGCAGTTCTTC
>15|-|TRBJ1-2|TRBV7-2|-
CASSLDYGGYYGYTF
TGTGCCAGCAGCTTAGATTACGGGGGGTACTATGGCTACACCTTC
>14|-|TRBJ1-1|TRBV11-2|-
CASSFRGGAAEAFF
TGTGCCAGCAGCTTTAGGGGGGGCGCCGCTGAAGCTTTCTTT
>12|-|TRBJ1-2|TRBV12-5|-
CASGLVLWGYTF
TGTGCTAGTGGTTTGGTACTCTGGGGCTACACCTTC
>13|-|TRBJ1-1|TRBV6-5|-
CASSYEVNTEAFF
TGTGCCAGCAGTTACGAGGTGAACACTGAAGCTTTCTTT
>14|TRBD1|TRBJ1-2|TRBV6-2/TRBV6-3|-
CASSQGQGTYGYTF
TGTGCCAGCAGTCAGGGACAGGGTACCTATGGCTACACCTTC
>17|TRBD1|TRBJ1-6|TRBV7-2|-
CASSPKSLGTANSPLHF
TGTGCCAGCAGCCCGAAATCTCTCGGGACAGCAAATTCACCCCTCCACTTT
>17|TRBD2|TRBJ2-2|TRBV28|-
CASSSWGLAGGPGELFF
TGTGCCAGCAGTTCATGGGGACTAGCGGGAGGGCCCGGGGAGCTGTTTTTT
>14|TRBD2|TRBJ2-7|TRBV9|-
CASSEGLVSYEQYF
TGTGCCAGCAGCGAGGGACTAGTGAGTTACGAGCAGTACTTC
>13|-|TRBJ1-1|TRBV7-9|-
CASSFQADTEAFF
TGTGCCAGCAGCTTTCAGGCCGACACTGAAGCTTTCTTT
>16|-|TRBJ2-7|TRBV7-2|-
CASSLGVGGVSYEQYF
TGTGCCAGCAGCTTAGGGGTAGGGGGTGTCTCCTACGAGCAGTACTTC
>13|-|TRBJ1-2|TRBV18|few
CASSPNAGDGYTF
TGTGCCAGCTCACCCAATGCCGGGGATGGCTACACCTTC
>13|-|TRBJ2-7|TRBV6-5|once
CASSDRGAREQYF
TGTGCCAGCTCTGATCGGGGGGCGCGGGAGCAGTACTTC
>15|TRBD1|TRBJ1-4|TRBV18|-
CASSRGQLDNEKLFF
TGTGCCAGCTCACGGGGACAGCTTGATAATGAAAAACTGTTTTTT
>14|TRBD2|TRBJ2-1|TRBV29-1|-
CSVDSLAEGNEQFF
TGCAGCGTTGATTCCCTAGCGGAAGGGAATGAGCAGTTCTTC
>14|-|TRBJ1-4|TRBV6-5|-
CASSYSPTGEKLFF
TGTGCCAGCAGTTACTCGCCGACGGGGGAAAAACTGTTTTTT
>15|TRBD1|TRBJ1-3|TRBV7-7|-
CASLGQGASGNTIYF
TGTGCTAGCTTAGGGCAGGGGGCTTCTGGAAACACCATATATTTT
>15|TRBD1|TRBJ1-4|TRBV2|once
CASSPRTGINEKLFF
TGTGCCAGCAGTCCGCGGACAGGGATTAATGAAAAACTGTTTTTT
>14|TRBD1|TRBJ1-1|TRBV18|-
CASSLAGQGGEAFF
TGTGCCAGCTCGTTAGCCGGACAGGGCGGTGAAGCTTTCTTT
>15|TRBD1|TRBJ2-2|TRBV19|-
CASSYRTGNTGELFF
TGTGCCAGTAGTTATCGGACAGGGAACACCGGGGAGCTGTTTTTT
>13|-|TRBJ1-1|TRBV25-1|-
CASRWTQNTEAFF
TGTGCCAGCAGGTGGACACAGAACACTGAAGCTTTCTTT
>15|TRBD2|TRBJ2-5|TRBV6-5|-
CASTPVVAGLETQYF
TGTGCCAGCACCCCTGTGGTAGCGGGGTTAGAGACCCAGTACTTC
>13|TRBD1|TRBJ1-1|TRBV11-2|-
CASIDRGGTEAFF
TGTGCCAGCATAGACAGGGGCGGAACTGAAGCTTTCTTT
>15|-|TRBJ1-1|TRBV7-6|-
CASSPKTSANTEAFF
TGTGCCAGCAGCCCAAAGACATCAGCGAACACTGAAGCTTTCTTT
>16|-|TRBJ1-3|TRBV14|once
CASSKAPIISGNTIYF
TGTGCCAGCAGCAAAGCCCCCATCATCTCTGGAAACACCATATATTTT
>15|-|TRBJ1-6|TRBV27|few
CASREQVSYNSPLHF
TGTGCCAGCAGGGAACAGGTCTCCTATAATTCACCCCTCCACTTT
>18|TRBD1|TRBJ2-2|TRBV7-3|-
CASSERAGQGSDTGELFF
TGTGCCAGCAGCGAAAGGGCGGGACAGGGGTCTGACACCGGGGAGCTGTTTTTT
>15|-|TRBJ1-1|TRBV4-3|once
CASSQLPSGGSEAFF
TGCGCCAGCAGCCAACTCCCGTCCGGGGGGTCTGAAGCTTTCTTT
>16|TRBD2|TRBJ2-3|TRBV12-5|-
CASGLRTSGSTDTQYF
TGTGCTAGTGGCCTTCGGACTAGCGGGAGTACAGATACGCAGTATTTT
>13|-|TRBJ1-6|TRBV6-6|once
CASIRPPDSPLHF
TGTGCCAGCATTCGCCCCCCCGATTCACCCCTCCACTTT
>16|TRBD2|TRBJ2-3|TRBV5-4|-
CASSLGASGRPDTQYF
TGTGCCAGCAGCTTGGGGGCTAGCGGGAGACCAGATACGCAGTATTTT